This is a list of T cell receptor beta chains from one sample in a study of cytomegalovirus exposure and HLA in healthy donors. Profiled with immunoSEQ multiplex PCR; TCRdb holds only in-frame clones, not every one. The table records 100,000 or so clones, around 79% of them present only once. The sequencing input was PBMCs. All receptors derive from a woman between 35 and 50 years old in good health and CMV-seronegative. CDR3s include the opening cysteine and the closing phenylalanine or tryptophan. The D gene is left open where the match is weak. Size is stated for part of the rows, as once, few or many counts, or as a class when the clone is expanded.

TGTGCCAGCAAACCCTTAGCGGGGGGTTACAATGAGCAGTTCTTC	CASKPLAGGYNEQFF	TRBD2	TRBV27	TRBJ2-1	NA
TGTGCCAGCAGTCCCCGGGACACTGAAAAACTGTTTTTT	CASSPRDTEKLFF	NA	TRBV6-6	TRBJ1-4	NA
TGCGCCAGCAGCTTCCCAGTTGGGGGGTTCGGCGGACAGGTATCCTACAATGAGCAGTTCTTC	CASSFPVGGFGGQVSYNEQFF	NA	TRBV5-1	TRBJ2-1	NA
TGCGCCAGCAGCTTGGGGTCGAGGGATGAGCAGTTCTTC	CASSLGSRDEQFF	NA	TRBV5-1	TRBJ2-1	NA
TGCGCCAGCAGCCAGGGGACAGCCTCCTACAATGAGCAGTTCTTC	CASSQGTASYNEQFF	TRBD1	TRBV5-1	TRBJ2-1	NA
TGTGCCAGCTCATCCCGAGGACAGACGTTGAACACTGAAGCTTTCTTT	CASSSRGQTLNTEAFF	NA	TRBV18	TRBJ1-1	few
TGTGCCAGCAGCTCTCCGGGGGAGATCTATGGCTACACCTTC	CASSSPGEIYGYTF	NA	TRBV9	TRBJ1-2	NA
TGTGCCAGCAGGGGGACAGGGACTGGAAACACCATATATTTT	CASRGTGTGNTIYF	TRBD1	TRBV6-5	TRBJ1-3	NA
TGTGCCAGCAGCCAAGCAACAGGGTCAAAAAATGAGCAGTTCTTC	CASSQATGSKNEQFF	NA	TRBV14	TRBJ2-1	few
TGTGCCAGCAGTTTTGGGGGGAACGGTTTCGAGCAGTACTTC	CASSFGGNGFEQYF	NA	TRBV28	TRBJ2-7	NA
TGTGCCAGCAGTTCTAGCGGAAAATCCTACGAGCAGTACTTC	CASSSSGKSYEQYF	TRBD2	TRBV11-2	TRBJ2-7	NA
TGCGCCAGCAGCCAAGACCCCCAGGGTTCCTATGGCTACACCTTC	CASSQDPQGSYGYTF	NA	TRBV4-3	TRBJ1-2	NA
TGTGCCAGCAGCGGGGGACTAGAGAGGCCCAGGGGAAGCAATGAGCAGTTCTTC	CASSGGLERPRGSNEQFF	TRBD2	TRBV7-8	TRBJ2-1	NA
TGTGCCAGCAGCGCGACAGGGGGCGCGAATCAGCCCCAGCATTTT	CASSATGGANQPQHF	TRBD1	TRBV7-9	TRBJ1-5	NA
TGTGCCAGTTCGGGGGGGGGCACAGATACGCAGTATTTT	CASSGGGTDTQYF	TRBD2	TRBV28	TRBJ2-3	once
TGCGCCAGCAGTCAATCGTACCACCCCGCGGCAGAGGGTTTCTACGAGCAGTACTTC	CASSQSYHPAAEGFYEQYF	NA	TRBV23-1	TRBJ2-7	NA
TGTGCCAGCAGCTTAGGGACAGGGGGCGAGGAGACCCAGTACTTC	CASSLGTGGEETQYF	TRBD1	TRBV11-3	TRBJ2-5	NA
TGTGCCATCAGTGATGGGCAGGGACTAGATACGCAGTATTTT	CAISDGQGLDTQYF	NA	TRBV10-3	TRBJ2-3	NA
TGCGCCAGCAGCCAGGGCTACGGGACTAGCAGTTACAATGAGCAGTTCTTC	CASSQGYGTSSYNEQFF	TRBD2	TRBV4-1	TRBJ2-1	NA
TGTGCCAGCAGCTTAGTAGGCGGCAGGGAAATCACTGAAGCTTTCTTT	CASSLVGGREITEAFF	NA	TRBV7-2	TRBJ1-1	NA
TGTGCCAGCAGTCCCCTAGCGGGAGGTTCCGATGAGCAGTTCTTC	CASSPLAGGSDEQFF	TRBD2	TRBV6-4	TRBJ2-1	NA
TGTGCCAGCAGCACCGGGACAGACTCCTACGAGCAGTACTTC	CASSTGTDSYEQYF	NA	TRBV21-1	TRBJ2-7	NA
TGTGCCAGCAGCTCTGGACAGGGCAACGAGCAGTACTTC	CASSSGQGNEQYF	TRBD1	TRBV11-2	TRBJ2-7	once
TGTGCCAGCAGTGATAGCGGTAATGAGCAGTTCTTC	CASSDSGNEQFF	NA	TRBV2	TRBJ2-1	once
TGTGCCAGCAGTTTTACAGGGGGAAACACCGGGGAGCTGTTTTTT	CASSFTGGNTGELFF	TRBD1	TRBV28	TRBJ2-2	few
TGTGCCAGTTCGCCTGGGGGGGGGAATGAAAAACTGTTTTTT	CASSPGGGNEKLFF	NA	TRBV19	TRBJ1-4	NA
TGTGCCAGCGAGGAGGACGCGGAAACTGAAGCTTTCTTT	CASEEDAETEAFF	NA	TRBV2	TRBJ1-1	NA
TGTGCCAGCAGCTTTAGGCGGGGGAATGAGCAGTTCTTC	CASSFRRGNEQFF	TRBD2	TRBV11-2	TRBJ2-1	NA
TGTGCCAGCAGCTTAGAGGGACTAGCGGGCTACACAGATACGCAGTATTTT	CASSLEGLAGYTDTQYF	TRBD2	TRBV7-8	TRBJ2-3	NA
TGTGCCACCAGCAGAGACAGGGTTCGTCCCTACGAGCAGTACTTC	CATSRDRVRPYEQYF	NA	TRBV15	TRBJ2-7	once
TGTGCCAGCTCACCACGGCCCCTCGATTCTGGGGAGCTGTTTTTT	CASSPRPLDSGELFF	NA	TRBV18	TRBJ2-2	few
TGTGCCGGAACCGGGACTAGCGGGAGAGAAAAGGGGAATGAGCAGTTCTTC	CAGTGTSGREKGNEQFF	TRBD2	TRBV30	TRBJ2-1	NA
TGTGCCAGTAGTACGACAGTCTGGGGGAACACTGAAGCTTTCTTT	CASSTTVWGNTEAFF	NA	TRBV19	TRBJ1-1	NA
TGTGCCAGCAGTGTAGTGTATACTGGAAACACCATATATTTT	CASSVVYTGNTIYF	NA	TRBV28	TRBJ1-3	NA
TGCGCCAGCAGCACTGGACAGGGGGCCGTCTATGGCTACACCTTC	CASSTGQGAVYGYTF	TRBD1	TRBV5-1	TRBJ1-2	NA
TGCAGCGTTCGCGGGGCCTCGTCGGGCAACTATGGCTACACCTTC	CSVRGASSGNYGYTF	NA	TRBV29-1	TRBJ1-2	NA
TGCACCAGCGGGGCCCTCAAACATAGGATAGGAAACATCATATATTTT	CTSGALKHRIGNIIYF	NA	TRBV1	TRBJ1-3	NA
TGTGCCAGCAGTTTGTCGGACAGGGGTCTCTACGAGCAGTACTTC	CASSLSDRGLYEQYF	TRBD1	TRBV27	TRBJ2-7	once
TGCGCCAGCAGCCAGTCACAGGGTCAAGGCGAGCAGTACTTC	CASSQSQGQGEQYF	NA	TRBV4-1	TRBJ2-7	once
TGTGCCAGCAGTTTAGAGGGACAGGGGCGATTC	CASSLEGQGRF	TRBD1	TRBV28	TRBJ2-7	NA
TGTGCCAGCAGCTCACGGACTAGCGGGGTCACAGATACGCAGTATTTT	CASSSRTSGVTDTQYF	TRBD2	TRBV5-4	TRBJ2-3	NA
TGTGCCAGCAGCTTTTGGACAGGGGGCAGAGCCAAAAACATTCAGTACTTC	CASSFWTGGRAKNIQYF	TRBD1	TRBV11-2	TRBJ2-4	NA
TGCGCCAGCAGCATCGGGAGCCAAGAGACCCAGTACTTC	CASSIGSQETQYF	NA	TRBV5-1	TRBJ2-5	NA
TGCGCCAGCAGCTCCTTACCAGGGACTGACTATGGCTACACCTTC	CASSSLPGTDYGYTF	NA	TRBV5-1	TRBJ1-2	NA
TGTGCCAGCAGTCTCACGGTTCCGACAGGGTCGACTGACGAAGCTTTCTTT	CASSLTVPTGSTDEAFF	TRBD1	TRBV13	TRBJ1-1	NA
TGTGCCTGGGTACAGGGGGACTATGGCTACACCTTC	CAWVQGDYGYTF	TRBD1	TRBV30	TRBJ1-2	NA
TGTGCCGGCAGCTTTGCCGGGAGGGGGGAAAAACTGTTTTTT	CAGSFAGRGEKLFF	NA	TRBV7-2	TRBJ1-4	NA
TGTGCCAGCAGTTTACCCACAGGCGGGACCCAGTACTTC	CASSLPTGGTQYF	NA	TRBV27	TRBJ2-5	NA
TGTGCCAGCAGCTTAGTCGCGTTCGCCGGGGAGCTGTTTTTT	CASSLVAFAGELFF	NA	TRBV7-9	TRBJ2-2	NA
TGTGCCAGAGCCGGGACAAGGGGGGAGACCCAGTACTTC	CARAGTRGETQYF	NA	TRBV2	TRBJ2-5	few
TGTGCCAGTATGGGACTAGCGGGGAACCAAGAGACCCAGTACTTC	CASMGLAGNQETQYF	TRBD2	TRBV19	TRBJ2-5	NA
TGTGCCAGCAGTGGACAGGGGAATGGCTACACCTTC	CASSGQGNGYTF	TRBD1	TRBV7-9	TRBJ1-2	NA
TGTGCCAGCAGCCAACAGAACCTGAACTATGGCTACACCTTC	CASSQQNLNYGYTF	NA	TRBV14	TRBJ1-2	NA
TGCGCCAGCAGTGAAGGTCTAGAGGGTGAAACTGAAGCTTTCTTT	CASSEGLEGETEAFF	NA	TRBV10-1	TRBJ1-1	NA